Presented here are 17 T cell receptor beta chains from one specimen sequenced in a study of T cells in tumors after PD-1 blockade. Here immunoSEQ multiplex PCR was the method, and the copy in TCRdb shows in-frame clones only, minus some. The sample has around 60,000 clones, around three quarters seen once; the top ten hold around 15%. Sequenced material: PBMCs, taken before anti-PD-1 treatment. Source of these receptors: a human donor with basal cell carcinoma.

V is TRBV12-5 and J is TRBJ2-3, with D possibly TRBD1 on 6 matching bases. The germline V and J ends were trimmed by 3 bases and 0 bases, with 7 bases remaining between them. The V gene's germline CDR1 is LGHNT and CDR2 FRNRAP. The CDR3 length is 14 residues. This chain's CDR3 is CASGLGGSTDTQYF. The DNA of the CDR3 is TGTGCTAGTGGTTTAGGGGGTAGCACAGATACGCAGTATTTT. Full variable domain (outside the CDR3, taken from reference TRBV12-5 and TRBJ2-3): DARVTQTPRHKVTEMGQEVTMRCQPILGHNTVFWYRQTMMQGLELLAYFRNRAPLDDSGMPKDRFSAEMPDATLATLKIQPSEPRDSAVYFCASGLGGSTDTQYFGPGTRLTVL.

The CDR3, as DNA: TGTGCCAGCAGCTTGAAGCCAGGGAATAACTATGGCTACACCTTC. Its translation is CASSLKPGNNYGYTF. V and J are TRBV5-6 and TRBJ1-2, with D tentatively TRBD1 (5 bases). Germline V gene data show CDR1 as SGHDT and CDR2 as YYEEEE. The germline V and J ends were trimmed by 1 base and 1 base, with 11 bases remaining between them. This CDR3 contains 15 residues.

The genes are TRBV19 and TRBJ2-7; 7 nucleotides match TRBD2. This CDR3 has 13 amino acids. After removal of 3 bases from V and 7 bases from J, the junction contained 6 bases not matched to a gene. CDR1 is LNHDA and CDR2 is SQIVND in the germline V gene (reference sequence). CDR3 bases: TGTGCCAGTAGTATCAGGAGCGGGGAAGAGCAGTACTTC. Its translation: CASSIRSGEEQYF.

This rearrangement joins TRBV5-1 to TRBJ2-1, with D tentatively TRBD1 (5 bases). V lost 0 bases, J lost 6 bases, and 13 bases lay in between. Germline CDR1 is SGHRS and CDR2 is YFSETQ. The CDR3 runs to 15 residues. This chain's CDR3 is CASSLGQSIFNEQFF. CDR3 coding DNA: TGCGCCAGCAGCTTGGGACAGTCGATATTCAATGAGCAGTTCTTC. Looking up the rest from reference TRBV5-1 and TRBJ2-1 gives the full variable domain: KAGVTQTPRYLIKTRGQQVTLSCSPISGHRSVSWYQQTPGQGLQFLFEYFSETQRNKGNFPGRFSGRQFSNSRSEMNVSTLELGDSALYLCASSLGQSIFNEQFFGPGTRLTVL.

Only a few counts were recorded for this clone. The gene calls are TRBV27 and TRBJ1-5, with D possibly being TRBD1 (5 bases). This CDR3 has 16 residues. The germline V gene has CDR1 MNHEY and CDR2 SMNVEV (reference sequence). V was shortened by 6 bases and J by 0 bases, with 15 bases between the two germline ends. The DNA for the CDR3 is TGTGCCAGCAGGGGGGGGAGTGGCGGTAGCAATCAGCCCCAGCATTTT. It specifies CASRGGSGGSNQPQHF.

The CDR3 DNA reads as TGTGCCAGCAGCTTATATAGGGCGGGGAAGGATACGCAGTATTTT. Protein product: CASSLYRAGKDTQYF. The V call is TRBV5-8, the J call TRBJ2-3; D is perhaps TRBD2 (6 bases). This CDR3 region has 15 residues. V lost 2 bases to trimming and J lost 6 bases, with 16 bases between them. The germline V gene has CDR1 SGHTS and CDR2 YDEGEE. Complete variable domain (other parts from reference TRBV5-8 and TRBJ2-3): EAGVTQSPTHLIKTRGQQATLRCSPISGHTSVYWYQQALGLGLQFLLWYDEGEERNRGNFPPRFSGRQFPNYSSELNVNALELEDSALYLCASSLYRAGKDTQYFGPGTRLTVL.

The CDR3 sequence: CASTTPDRGKEKLFF. DNA of the CDR3: TGTGCCAGCACTACCCCGGACAGGGGAAAGGAAAAACTGTTTTTT. The chain employs TRBV6-5 and TRBJ1-4, with 9 bases that match TRBD1. V lost 7 bases and J lost 8; bases outside the gene matches: 11. CDR3 length: 15 residues. Per the germline V gene, CDR1 is MNHEY and CDR2 is SVGAGI.

The chain combines TRBV5-5 with TRBJ1-6; 9 bases match TRBD1. Per germline, CDR1 SGHKS and CDR2 YYEKEE (reference sequence). CDR3 length: 16 residues. Germline trimming cut 0 bases from V and 7 bases from J; bases unmatched to any gene: 5. In DNA, the CDR3 is TGTGCCAGCAGCTTGGATTTGGACAGGGGAAATTCACCCCTCCACTTT. This codes for CASSLDLDRGNSPLHF. Variable domain in full (rest from reference TRBV5-5 and TRBJ1-6): DAGVTQSPTHLIKTRGQQVTLRCSPISGHKSVSWYQQVLGQGPQFIFQYYEKEERGRGNFPDRFSARQFPNYSSELNVNALLLGDSALYLCASSLDLDRGNSPLHFGNGTRLTVT.

This clone was observed a single time. This chain connects TRBV5-1 to TRBJ2-1, with unresolved D. V was pared by 0 bases and J by 3 bases, with 16 bases between. The CDR3 length is 17 residues. Germline CDR1 is SGHRS and CDR2 is YFSETQ. CDR3 region: CASSLAGQGPNYNEQFF. The CDR3 DNA reads as TGCGCCAGCAGCTTGGCCGGCCAAGGGCCTAACTACAATGAGCAGTTCTTC.

This clone is labeled medium-sized. The rearrangement joins TRBV7-3 to TRBJ2-1; 7 bases map to TRBD1. Trimming took 5 bases from V and 4 from J; bases not matched to a gene: 2. Germline V gene data show CDR1 as SGHTA and CDR2 as FQGTGA. The CDR3 sequence is 13 residues long. This CDR3 is CASSTTGYNEQFF. CDR3 coding DNA: TGTGCCAGCAGCACGACAGGGTACAATGAGCAGTTCTTC.

V and J are TRBV10-2 and TRBJ1-2; perhaps TRBD1 as D (5 bases). Trimming took off 2 bases at V and 0 bases at J, with 10 bases between the two ends. From germline, CDR1 is WSHSY and CDR2 SAAADI. This CDR3 is built from 15 residues. CDR3 coding DNA: TGCGCCAGCAGTGAGCCGAGGGGAGCTAACTATGGCTACACCTTC. This gives the protein CASSEPRGANYGYTF.

This chain uses TRBV2 with TRBJ1-1; 12 bases are shared with TRBD1. Germline CDR1 is SNHLY and CDR2 is FYNNEI. The CDR3 extends over 14 amino acids. V shed 6 bases, J shed 6 bases, and the junction held 5 bases outside the gene matches. The CDR3 loop is CASRGQGASAEAFF. CDR3 nucleotide sequence: TGTGCCAGCAGGGGACAGGGGGCAAGTGCTGAAGCTTTCTTT. Together with reference TRBV2 and TRBJ1-1, the CDR3 gives the full variable domain: EPEVTQTPSHQVTQMGQEVILRCVPISNHLYFYWYRQILGQKVEFLVSFYNNEISEKSEIFDDQFSVERPDGSNFTLKIRSTKLEDSAMYFCASRGQGASAEAFFGQGTRLTVV.

This clone was seen only a few times. This chain uses TRBV2 with TRBJ1-1; TRBD1 matches at 9 bases. The germline V gene has CDR1 SNHLY and CDR2 FYNNEI. This CDR3 spans 15 amino acids. J was trimmed by 5 bases and V by 2 bases; bases with no gene match: 6. This CDR3 reads CASSETGGWRTEAFF. The CDR3 DNA is TGTGCCAGCAGTGAAACAGGGGGCTGGCGTACTGAAGCTTTCTTT.

The chain employs TRBV18 and TRBJ2-1, with 8 bases that match TRBD1. Per the germline V gene, CDR1 is KGHSH and CDR2 is LQKENI. J gave up 3 bases and V 8 bases, and 6 bases lay outside the gene matches. The CDR3 runs to 14 residues. CDR3 bases: TGTGCCAGCACTGGACAGGGACTCTACAATGAGCAGTTCTTC. This codes for CASTGQGLYNEQFF.

The CDR3: CASILDWSSYNEQFF. The CDR3 DNA follows: TGTGCCAGCATCCTTGACTGGAGCTCCTACAATGAGCAGTTCTTC. The V gene is TRBV6-5, the J gene TRBJ2-1; unclear D gene. This CDR3 spans 15 amino acids. The V gene's germline CDR1 is MNHEY and CDR2 SVGAGI. Trimming shortened V by 7 bases and J by 0 bases, and 13 bases separated the two germline ends.

This clone was detected only a few times. This chain joins TRBV12-5 and TRBJ2-1; 8 bases fit TRBD2. Trimming took 5 bases from V and 5 from J; bases not matched to a gene: 8. The germline gives CDR1 LGHNT, CDR2 FRNRAP. The CDR3 spans 15 residues. CDR3 loop: CASGTSRRGDNEQFF. For the CDR3, the DNA is TGTGCTAGTGGTACCTCACGGCGGGGGGACAATGAGCAGTTCTTC.

The chain recombines TRBV30 with TRBJ2-3; D not resolved. This CDR3 is built from 11 residues. Trimming pared 5 bases from V and 5 bases from J, leaving 8 bases between. The germline V gene has CDR1 GTSNPN and CDR2 SVGIG (reference sequence). In DNA form, the CDR3 reads TGTGCCTGGGCTCCCCGAGATACGCAGTATTTT. Its translation is CAWAPRDTQYF. Filled out from reference TRBV30 and TRBJ2-3, the complete variable domain reads SQTIHQWPATLVQPVGSPLSLECTVEGTSNPNLYWYRQAAGRGLQLLFYSVGIGQISSEVPQNLSASRPQDRQFILSSKKLLLSDSGFYLCAWAPRDTQYFGPGTRLTVL.